A single T cell receptor beta chain is shown here with its context. Its antigen is not identified. TCRdb re-called the 5' RACE reads and gives one entry per CDR3 protein, without DNA. Its table lists approximately 400,000 distinct CDR3 sequences. The sample comes from a study of monozygotic twins with inflammatory bowel disease. The germline V gene has CDR1 SGHTA and CDR2 FQGNSA. This CDR3 has 15 amino acids. General study findings and limits: Among twins, concordant and discordant pairs did not differ in repertoire similarity, possibly from limited power.

The sample was blood. The sequence was obtained from a human donor with ulcerative colitis or Crohn's disease, or a healthy co-twin of an affected twin (not recorded which). The rearrangement joins TRBV7-2 to TRBJ2-7; TCRdb names TRBD1, which stays unverified in the absence of DNA. CDR3 sequence: CASSLGVGTNSEQYF.